The T cell receptor (beta chain) described here comes from a study of blood T cell repertoires in COVID-19 (dated by TCRdb to 2018 to 2021). Notes on the research overall: Samples from collaborators originated in the United States, Italy and Spain and spanned both the acute and convalescent phases of COVID-19. The samples were drawn from two sources: the first 160 participants of the ongoing ImmuneRACE study, and 1,000 to 1,500 subjects contributed by 6 global collaborators. The material from the prospective study consisted of cDNA or gDNA derived from T cells, B-cell-depleted T cells, or PBMCs. Where available, HLA class I and class II types were taken from metadata supplied by the sample provider and were not determined by assay-based typing. The sample metadata nearly always contained a de-identified subject ID, COVID-19 status, age in years and sex. The repertoires were made available in a free public database intended to serve as a resource for research on the immune response to SARS-CoV-2. The dataset comprised deeply sampled blood TCRbeta repertoires from subjects exposed to, actively infected with, or recovered from COVID-19.

A second Seattle source provided samples from volunteer blood donors who had recovered from COVID-19. Collaborating institutions collected whole blood in K2EDTA tubes following their own protocols. For TCRbeta analysis, collaborators shipped samples in one of three forms: frozen whole blood, isolated PBMCs, or DNA extracted from either of those sample types. TCRbeta CDR3 regions were amplified from genomic DNA by means of the immunoSEQ Assay, a bias-controlled multiplex PCR. The paper's processing steps were these. Within the assay, amplification of reference gene primers was used to estimate how many nucleated cells each sample contained. To quantify the absolute abundance of each unique TCRbeta CDR3 rearrangement, sequence reads were collapsed and filtered. For each sample, productive Simpson clonality was calculated as the square root of Simpson's diversity index across productive rearrangements. The source is immuneACCESS, and TCRdb retained only in-frame sequences with V and J called. Part of the clones is not carried over; for the studies checked, unresolved V genes explain less than half of this, and the remainder is unexplained. V, J and clone size reflect that table, while D and trimming were determined from the DNA. The table for this sample lists some 240,000 clones; around 83% of them were counted only once. The top ten constitute under 1.5% of the sample.

Study-wide findings and limitations: Clinical and demographic metadata were provided uncurated, with the amount varying by source and participant.

Comments on this clone: This clone's antigen is unknown. No base quality information exists; no much larger clone differs at one position.

The source of this sequence is a woman aged 40 to 55 who had recovered from COVID-19. Source material: peripheral blood.

The sequence in DNA is TGTGCCAGCAGCATAGAGGGGAATAGACCTGAAGCTTTCTTT. Its protein is CASSIEGNRPEAFF. The rearrangement combines TRBV7-2 with TRBJ1-1; TRBD1 is possibly the D segment (5 matching bases). The CDR3 measures 14 amino acids from cysteine to phenylalanine. Only CDR3 DNA is held: 42 bases, read in frame from base 1. The germline ends are 16 bases apart after V is trimmed by 5 bases and J by 6 bases. CDR1 SGHTA and CDR2 FQGNSA were looked up in the germline V gene.